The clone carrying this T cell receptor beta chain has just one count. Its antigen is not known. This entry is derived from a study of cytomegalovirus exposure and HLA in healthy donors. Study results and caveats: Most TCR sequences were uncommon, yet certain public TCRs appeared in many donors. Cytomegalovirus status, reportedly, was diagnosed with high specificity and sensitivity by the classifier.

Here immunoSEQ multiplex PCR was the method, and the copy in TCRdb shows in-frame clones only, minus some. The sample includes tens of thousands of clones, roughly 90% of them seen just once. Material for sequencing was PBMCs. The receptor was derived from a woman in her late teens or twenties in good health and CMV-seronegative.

CDR3 coding DNA: TGCGCCAGCAGCCCCCCGGGACAGGGCTACACCGGGGAGCTGTTTTTT. Protein sequence: CASSPPGQGYTGELFF. The chain recombines TRBV5-1 with TRBJ2-2; 9 nucleotides line up with TRBD1. Unmatched junction bases numbered 7, after V lost 4 bases and J lost 3 bases. The CDR3 extends over 16 amino acids. Germline V gives CDR1 SGHRS, CDR2 YFSETQ.